These T cell receptor beta chains were read from a single sample in a study of blood T cell repertoires in COVID-19. The method was immunoSEQ multiplex PCR; TCRdb's version includes in-frame clones alone and lacks a portion of them. The table shows 130,000 or so clones, with roughly 84% occurring only once. Sequenced material: peripheral blood. These receptors were collected from a man aged 55 to 70 with acute or convalescent COVID-19. Both conserved end residues are part of each CDR3. Fields, in order: V gene, clone size, D gene, J gene, CDR3 protein, CDR3 DNA. The D gene is left open where the match is weak. Clone size appears in some rows only: once, few, many, or a class for an expanded clone.

TRBV11-1	once	TRBD1	TRBJ1-4	CASSSDRASSEKLFF	TGTGCCAGCAGCTCCGACAGGGCCTCCTCAGAAAAACTGTTTTTT
TRBV5-3	.	.	TRBJ2-7	CARNDGKDEQYF	TGTGCCAGAAATGACGGGAAAGACGAGCAGTACTTC
TRBV7-9	once	TRBD2	TRBJ2-7	CASSLGPPSGVSYEQYF	TGTGCCAGCAGCTTGGGTCCCCCTAGCGGGGTCTCCTACGAGCAGTACTTC
TRBV6-5	.	.	TRBJ2-2	CASSQQGVDTGELFF	TGTGCCAGCAGTCAACAGGGCGTCGACACCGGGGAGCTGTTTTTT
TRBV30	.	TRBD1	TRBJ2-3	CAWMTGVTDTQYF	TGTGCCTGGATGACAGGGGTCACAGATACGCAGTATTTT
TRBV5-1	.	TRBD1	TRBJ1-2	CASSIEGQGISGYTF	TGCGCCAGCAGCATAGAGGGACAGGGGATCTCTGGCTACACCTTC
TRBV29-1	.	TRBD1	TRBJ2-3	CSVVQGTPKDTQYF	TGCAGCGTTGTACAGGGGACCCCGAAAGATACGCAGTATTTT
TRBV5-6	once	.	TRBJ1-2	CASSLGRGLNYGYTF	TGTGCCAGCAGCTTGGGAAGGGGCCTTAACTATGGCTACACCTTC
TRBV2	.	.	TRBJ1-5	CASSEGQNSGNQPQHF	TGTGCCAGCAGTGAGGGCCAAAATAGCGGCAATCAGCCCCAGCATTTT
TRBV5-6	.	TRBD2	TRBJ2-1	CASSLRTSGRTAYNEQFF	TGTGCCAGCAGCTTGAGGACTAGCGGGAGGACGGCCTACAATGAGCAGTTCTTC
TRBV5-1	.	.	TRBJ2-5	CASSPLQGQETQYF	TGCGCCAGCAGCCCGTTACAGGGTCAAGAGACCCAGTACTTC
TRBV5-4	.	TRBD2	TRBJ2-7	CASSLAGALSHEQYF	TGTGCCAGCAGCTTAGCGGGGGCCCTTTCCCACGAGCAGTACTTC
TRBV6-6	.	TRBD1	TRBJ1-2	CASSQGQGSLYGYTF	TGTGCCAGCAGTCAGGGACAGGGCTCTCTCTATGGCTACACCTTC
TRBV7-9	.	TRBD1	TRBJ1-2	CASSLSRTGHYGYTF	TGTGCCAGCAGCTTATCCCGGACAGGACACTATGGCTACACCTTC
TRBV12-5	.	TRBD2	TRBJ2-7	CASGLGSGSFNEQYF	TGTGCTAGTGGTTTGGGGAGCGGGAGCTTTAATGAGCAGTACTTC
TRBV5-1	.	.	TRBJ2-3	CASSLDLTDTQYF	TGCGCCAGCAGCTTGGACTTAACAGATACGCAGTATTTT
TRBV6-5	.	TRBD1	TRBJ1-5	CASSYRQGDNQPQHF	TGTGCCAGCAGTTACAGACAGGGGGACAATCAGCCCCAGCATTTT
TRBV5-1	.	TRBD1	TRBJ2-2	CASSFGTANTGELFF	TGCGCCAGCAGCTTTGGGACAGCGAACACCGGGGAGCTGTTTTTT
TRBV5-6	.	TRBD2	TRBJ2-1	CASNPQGTSAWSEQFF	TGTGCCAGCAACCCACAGGGGACTAGCGCATGGAGTGAGCAGTTCTTC
TRBV4-2	.	.	TRBJ1-1	CASSQGGLQFTEAFF	TGTGCCAGCAGCCAAGGGGGGCTACAGTTCACTGAAGCTTTCTTT
TRBV10-3	.	TRBD2	TRBJ2-2	CAIRPTSDQNTGELFF	TGTGCCATCAGACCCACTAGCGATCAGAACACCGGGGAGCTGTTTTTT
TRBV19	.	TRBD1	TRBJ1-5	CASSISIGQVGYQPQHF	TGTGCCAGTAGTATCAGCATCGGACAGGTCGGCTATCAGCCCCAGCATTTT
TRBV12-5	.	TRBD1	TRBJ2-7	CASTGAYEQYF	TGTGCTAGTACAGGGGCCTACGAGCAGTACTTC
TRBV23-1	.	TRBD1	TRBJ2-3	CASSHPGTGRTDTQYF	TGCGCCAGCAGTCACCCAGGGACAGGGAGAACAGATACGCAGTATTTT
TRBV11-1	.	.	TRBJ2-3	CASSLRRSSTDTQYF	TGTGCCAGCAGCTTAAGGAGGTCTAGCACAGATACGCAGTATTTT
TRBV5-1	many	.	TRBJ2-7	CASSVKTGLGTYEQYF	TGCGCCAGCAGCGTGAAAACAGGGCTGGGGACCTACGAGCAGTACTTC
TRBV9	.	TRBD1	TRBJ1-3	CASSTGTGGSSGNTIYF	TGTGCCAGCAGTACAGGGACAGGGGGCAGCTCTGGAAACACCATATATTTT
TRBV3-1/TRBV3-2	.	.	TRBJ1-6	CASSQGAQRNSPLHF	TGTGCCAGCAGCCAAGGGGCACAGAGAAATTCACCCCTCCACTTT
TRBV10-3	.	.	TRBJ1-2	CAISESGGQDIYGYTF	TGTGCCATCAGTGAGTCAGGGGGACAAGACATCTATGGCTACACCTTC
TRBV2	few	TRBD2	TRBJ2-1	CANLGGGEQFF	TGTGCCAACCTTGGGGGGGGTGAGCAGTTCTTC
TRBV11-2	.	TRBD1	TRBJ2-2	CASSSGTGITGELFF	TGTGCCAGCAGTTCCGGGACAGGGATAACCGGGGAGCTGTTTTTT
TRBV2	once	.	TRBJ2-7	CASSPGTPDPYEQYF	TGTGCCAGCAGTCCCGGGACACCGGACCCCTACGAGCAGTACTTC
TRBV23-1	.	.	TRBJ2-7	CASSQVNNNSYEQYF	TGCGCCAGCAGTCAAGTTAATAACAACTCCTACGAGCAGTACTTC
TRBV5-1	.	.	TRBJ2-7	CASSIGGYADEQYF	TGCGCCAGCAGCATAGGGGGATACGCGGACGAGCAGTACTTC
TRBV5-1	once	TRBD1	TRBJ1-2	CASSLEGQKFYGYTF	TGCGCCAGCAGCTTGGAGGGACAGAAGTTCTATGGCTACACCTTC
TRBV18	.	.	TRBJ1-1	CASSSDRMNTEAFF	TGTGCCAGCTCATCGGACAGAATGAACACTGAAGCTTTCTTT
TRBV7-8	.	TRBD1	TRBJ1-5	CASSLAGTGGISNQPQHF	TGTGCCAGCAGCTTAGCGGGGACAGGGGGCATTAGCAATCAGCCCCAGCATTTT
TRBV11-1	.	.	TRBJ2-5	CASSSIWGPHQETQYF	TGTGCCAGCAGCTCTATTTGGGGCCCGCACCAAGAGACCCAGTACTTC
TRBV4-1	many	.	TRBJ1-3	CASSQEVAGNTIYF	TGCGCCAGCAGCCAAGAAGTGGCCGGAAACACCATATATTTT
TRBV6-5	.	TRBD2	TRBJ2-5	CASRAGGTLETQYF	TGTGCCAGCAGGGCGGGGGGTACGCTAGAGACCCAGTACTTC
TRBV5-1	.	.	TRBJ2-2	CASSPWGTDSNTGELFF	TGCGCCAGCAGCCCGTGGGGCACAGACTCGAACACCGGGGAGCTGTTTTTT
TRBV3-1/TRBV3-2	.	.	TRBJ1-2	CASSHRFGAYGYTF	TGTGCCAGCAGCCATCGATTCGGAGCTTATGGCTACACCTTC
TRBV7-8	.	.	TRBJ1-3	CASSLGVSGFSGNTIYF	TGTGCCAGCAGCTTAGGGGTCTCAGGATTCTCTGGAAACACCATATATTTT
TRBV19	.	.	TRBJ1-5	CASSIGAGDQPQHF	TGTGCCAGTAGTATAGGGGCGGGGGATCAGCCCCAGCATTTT
TRBV5-1	.	.	TRBJ1-6	CASSSDSNNSPLHF	TGCGCCAGCAGCTCGGACAGTAATAATTCACCCCTCCACTTT
TRBV28	.	.	TRBJ1-4	CASSPGGRDEKLFF	TGTGCCAGCAGTCCGGGAGGGAGGGATGAAAAACTGTTTTTT
TRBV15	.	TRBD2	TRBJ2-7	CATSRAGDPYEQYF	TGTGCCACCAGTAGAGCGGGAGATCCCTACGAGCAGTACTTC
TRBV9	.	TRBD1	TRBJ2-2	CASSRTQEPTGFGTGELFF	TGTGCCAGCAGCCGTACTCAAGAACCGACAGGGTTTGGAACCGGGGAGCTGTTTTTT
TRBV2	.	TRBD1	TRBJ1-4	CASSPGGGLGEKLFF	TGTGCCAGCAGCCCGGGAGGGGGCTTAGGGGAAAAACTGTTTTTT
TRBV28	.	TRBD2	TRBJ2-5	CASASGGVEETQYF	TGTGCCAGCGCAAGCGGGGGGGTAGAAGAGACCCAGTACTTC
TRBV3-1/TRBV3-2	.	.	TRBJ2-2	CASSLHGTPTGELFF	TGTGCCAGCAGCCTTCACGGGACACCCACCGGGGAGCTGTTTTTT
TRBV10-2	.	.	TRBJ2-7	CASSENTYEQYF	TGCGCCAGCAGTGAAAACACCTACGAGCAGTACTTC
TRBV29-1	.	.	TRBJ1-3	CSAITGLGGNTIYF	TGCAGCGCTATTACAGGGCTGGGAGGAAACACCATATATTTT
TRBV5-1	.	TRBD2	TRBJ2-7	CASRTTTSGRFYEQYF	TGCGCCAGCAGGACTACGACTAGCGGGAGGTTTTACGAGCAGTACTTC
TRBV5-1	.	.	TRBJ1-2	CASSLGQRNYGYTF	TGCGCCAGCAGCTTGGGACAGAGGAACTATGGCTACACCTTC
TRBV19	.	TRBD1	TRBJ1-5	CASRWDRETNQPQHF	TGTGCCAGTAGATGGGACAGGGAAACCAATCAGCCCCAGCATTTT